The next 11 T cell receptor beta chains were all read from a single sample in a study of CD8+ T cells in alopecia areata (dated by TCRdb to the late 2010s). According to the study, the label for this sample's time point signals: around 29 days on oral tofacitinib. In light of the paper, this sample's treatment or condition label describes: oral pan-JAK inhibitor, 5-10 mg twice daily. The library was prepared using the immunoSEQ multiplex PCR assay. For TCR sequencing, RNA was extracted from every sample and reverse transcribed into cDNA to serve as template. Drawn from immuneACCESS, this table holds only the in-frame rearrangements with V and J called that TCRdb kept. Clones are partly lost; checked studies trace under half to an unresolved V gene and leave the rest unexplained. The sample contains about 220,000 clones, around three fifths of them found a single time. About 1.4% of the sample rests with the top ten.

Source: CD4+ T cells sorted from blood, taken at week 4, from a patient treated with tofacitinib. These receptors were collected from a human donor with alopecia areata.

CDR3 loop: CASSLFQGSGELFF. Written as DNA, the CDR3 is TGTGCCAGCAGCTTATTTCAAGGGTCCGGGGAGCTGTTTTTT. The J gene is TRBJ2-2, the V gene TRBV7-2, with D hard to call. Germline loops: CDR1 SGHTA, CDR2 FQGNSA. The CDR3 totals 14 residues. V was shortened by 2 bases and J by 6 bases, with 10 bases between the two germline ends.

This rearrangement joins TRBV29-1 to TRBJ2-7; 7 bases line up with TRBD1. This CDR3 contains 11 residues. Germline V lookup: CDR1 SQVTM, CDR2 ANQGSEA. V lost 5 bases, J lost 6 bases, and 4 bases stayed unmatched. CDR3 DNA sequence: TGCAGCGTTAGAACAGGGGTCGAGCAGTACTTC. It encodes CSVRTGVEQYF.

In its sample, this clone was seen a few times. The rearrangement uses TRBV5-4 and TRBJ2-1; TRBD2 is a possible D gene (6 bases). The germline V gene has CDR1 SGHNT and CDR2 YYREEE (reference sequence). V lost 4 bases, J lost 4 bases, and 12 bases lay in between. The CDR3 has 14 amino acids. The CDR3 spells CASSPRTIYNEQFF. The CDR3 nucleotides read TGTGCCAGCAGCCCGCGGACTATTTACAATGAGCAGTTCTTC.

This chain links TRBV29-1 with TRBJ1-5, with D unclear. The V and J ends lost 4 bases and 2 bases respectively, with 9 bases between them. From germline, CDR1 is SQVTM and CDR2 ANQGSEA. This CDR3 is 13 amino acids long. In DNA, the CDR3 is TGCAGCGTTGGGGAGCGTGGCAATCAGCCCCAGCATTTT. Translation: CSVGERGNQPQHF.

The chain combines TRBV27 with TRBJ2-7; D unclear. V gave up 10 bases and J gave up 5 bases, with 18 bases separating them. Per the germline V gene, CDR1 is MNHEY and CDR2 is SMNVEV (reference sequence). The CDR3 totals 13 residues. The CDR3 sequence is CATTNRASNEQYF. In nucleotides, the CDR3 is TGTGCCACCACCAACCGAGCATCGAACGAGCAGTACTTC.

The DNA of the CDR3 is TGTGCCTGGAGTAGTCGGAGCAATCAGCCCCAGCATTTT. It specifies CAWSSRSNQPQHF. V gene TRBV30 combines with J gene TRBJ1-5; D is unclear. Per germline, CDR1 GTSNPN and CDR2 SVGIG (reference sequence). The CDR3 runs to 13 residues. Deletions cut 2 bases from V and 1 base from J, with 6 bases between.

V usage is TRBV28 and J usage is TRBJ2-3; D may be TRBD1 (5 bases). The germline V and J ends were trimmed by 8 bases and 5 bases, with 11 bases remaining between them. This CDR3 has 12 amino acids. Germline loops: CDR1 MDHEN, CDR2 SYDVKM. CDR3 region: CASQRGRDTQYF. CDR3 sequence (DNA): TGTGCCAGCCAAAGGGGTAGAGATACGCAGTATTTT. The whole variable domain, remainder taken from reference TRBV28 and TRBJ2-3, is DVKVTQSSRYLVKRTGEKVFLECVQDMDHENMFWYRQDPGLGLRLIYFSYDVKMKEKGDIPEGYSVSREKKERFSLILESASTNQTSMYLCASQRGRDTQYFGPGTRLTVL.

The genes are TRBV30 and TRBJ1-6, with D perhaps TRBD1 (5 bases). Trimming removed 7 bases at V and 9 bases at J, with 19 bases between. Germline CDR1 is GTSNPN and CDR2 is SVGIG (reference sequence). CDR3 length: 14 amino acids. The CDR3 DNA reads as TGTGCCTCCCACTGGGGGACCGCCGTTTCACCCCTCCACTTT. Its translation: CASHWGTAVSPLHF.

This clone was counted a single time. V usage is TRBV5-1 and J usage is TRBJ2-2; D unresolved. The germline V gene has CDR1 SGHRS and CDR2 YFSETQ. This CDR3 has 16 amino acids. V was trimmed by 1 base and J by 2 bases, leaving 12 bases between them. Here the CDR3 DNA reads TGCGCCAGCAGCTTGTCAACGGCTTTCAACACCGGGGAGCTGTTTTTT. Amino acids: CASSLSTAFNTGELFF.

The V call is TRBV9, the J call TRBJ2-3; D is possibly TRBD1 (7 bases). Trimming took 4 bases from V and 4 from J, leaving 16 bases between them. This CDR3 region has 15 residues. Germline V gene data show CDR1 as SGDLS and CDR2 as YYNGEE. CDR3 sequence reads: CASSPAGGPADTQYF. The CDR3 DNA reads TGTGCCAGCAGCCCAGCAGGGGGGCCCGCAGATACGCAGTATTTT.

This clone occurred a few times. The chain joins TRBV6-6 to TRBJ2-3, with unresolved D. Trimming shortened V by 0 bases and J by 5 bases, and 3 bases separated the two germline ends. The CDR3 covers 12 residues. Germline CDR1 is MNHNY and CDR2 is SVGAGI (reference sequence). The CDR3 loop is CASSYSGDTQYF. Written as DNA, the CDR3 is TGTGCCAGCAGTTACTCGGGAGATACGCAGTATTTT.